Below, 11 T cell receptor beta chains from the same sample are listed, as sequenced in a study of shared clonotypes between healthy human individuals. Assay: immunoSEQ multiplex PCR; the TCRdb copy retains only in-frame clones and omits some. Among about 1.1 million clones listed, roughly 74% were seen once. The source material was memory CD4+ T cells from PBMCs. Subset reported: CD45RA-negative fraction. Receptor source: a man aged 18-30 years in good health. Some clones in this sample may be carry-over from other donors' samples.

This chain links TRBV7-8 with TRBJ1-2; 11 bases map to TRBD1. The V segment lost 3 bases and the J segment 8 bases; nucleotides outside the gene matches: 8. Per germline, CDR1 SGHVS and CDR2 FQNEAQ. CDR3 length: 15 amino acids. The CDR3 bases are TGTGCCAGCAGCTTTTCGGGACAGGGGGGAGTAGGCTACACCTTC. Amino acids: CASSFSGQGGVGYTF.

This rearrangement joins TRBV29-1 to TRBJ2-1; tentative D call: TRBD1 (6 bases). V was cut by 6 bases and J by 9 bases, with 18 bases left in between. CDR3 length: 13 residues. Germline lookup yields CDR1 SQVTM and CDR2 ANQGSEA. This chain's CDR3 is CSVATTGQGEQFF. For the CDR3, the DNA is TGCAGCGTAGCAACAACAGGGCAAGGTGAGCAGTTCTTC.

The rearrangement links TRBV6-5 to TRBJ2-7, with D perhaps TRBD1 or TRBD2 (5 bases each). This CDR3 has 15 residues. Between the trimmed V and J ends, which lost 6 bases and 2 bases, there was a span of 17 bases. Germline loops: CDR1 MNHEY, CDR2 SVGAGI. The CDR3 sequence is CASSRGGAETYEQYF. The CDR3, as DNA: TGTGCCAGCAGCCGGGGTGGGGCGGAGACCTACGAGCAGTACTTC.

J is TRBJ1-3 and V is TRBV5-1; D is uncertain. V lost 4 bases and J 0 bases, leaving 11 bases between the germline ends. Germline V gene lookup returns CDR1 SGHRS and CDR2 YFSETQ. CDR3 size: 15 residues. CDR3 protein: CASSITADSGNTIYF. DNA for the CDR3: TGCGCCAGCAGCATTACAGCCGACTCTGGAAACACCATATATTTT.

This chain uses TRBV28 with TRBJ2-7; 8 positions agree with TRBD2. The germline V gene encodes CDR1 MDHEN and CDR2 SYDVKM. After removal of 8 bases from V and 2 bases from J, the junction contained 11 bases not matched to a gene. CDR3 length equals 15 residues. DNA for the CDR3: TGTGCCAGCGCGGAGCGGGGGCGCGGACCCTACGAGCAGTACTTC. This encodes CASAERGRGPYEQYF.

This chain uses TRBV5-8 with TRBJ2-5; possibly TRBD2 for D (7 bases). Germline V gene lookup returns CDR1 SGHTS and CDR2 YDEGEE. V was trimmed by 2 bases and J by 2 bases, leaving 13 bases between them. The CDR3 totals 15 residues. The CDR3 protein is CASSFTGGSQETQYF. Written as DNA, the CDR3 is TGTGCCAGCAGCTTCACGGGGGGCAGTCAAGAGACCCAGTACTTC.

This chain joins TRBV29-1 and TRBJ1-2, with D maybe TRBD1 (6 bases). V was trimmed by 1 base and J by 2 bases, leaving 17 bases between them. Germline V gives CDR1 SQVTM, CDR2 ANQGSEA. CDR3 length: 16 amino acids. CDR3 coding DNA: TGCAGCGTTGAAGGGGGAACGACGGGGGCCAACTATGGCTACACCTTC. Its protein product is CSVEGGTTGANYGYTF.

V usage is TRBV28 and J usage is TRBJ1-4; TRBD1 aligns across 10 bases. J lost 7 bases, V lost 6 bases, and 5 bases had no gene match. This CDR3 contains 14 residues. CDR1 is MDHEN, CDR2 SYDVKM, per germline. CDR3 coding DNA: TGTGCCAGCAGGACAGGGGGCGTAGGTGAAAAACTGTTTTTT. Protein product: CASRTGGVGEKLFF.

The chain uses TRBV5-4 and TRBJ2-3, with D possibly being TRBD2 (7 bases). The germline V gene has CDR1 SGHNT and CDR2 YYREEE (reference sequence). V was shortened by 1 base and J by 0 bases, with 15 bases between the two germline ends. The CDR3 runs 17 residues. DNA for the CDR3: TGTGCCAGCAGCTTGATAAGGGGGGGGGCGAGCACAGATACGCAGTATTTT. As protein: CASSLIRGGASTDTQYF.

This sequence joins TRBV7-2 and TRBJ2-3; the match to TRBD2 covers 12 bases. This CDR3 contains 16 residues. Trimming at V came to 3 bases and at J to 5 bases, leaving 6 bases not matched to a gene. Looked up from germline, CDR1 is SGHTA and CDR2 is FQGNSA. As DNA, the CDR3 is TGTGCCAGCAGCTTCGCTAGCGGGAGGGCCTTAGATACGCAGTATTTT. It yields the protein CASSFASGRALDTQYF.

The J gene is TRBJ2-5, the V gene TRBV7-8; TRBD2 matches 13 bases. The CDR3 runs to 19 residues. The trim removed 5 bases at V and 5 bases at J, leaving 17 bases unmatched. Germline V CDR1 and CDR2: SGHVS, FQNEAQ. The chain's CDR3 is CASSPTRRTSGSFQETQYF. Here the CDR3 DNA reads TGTGCCAGCAGCCCCACGAGGCGGACTAGCGGGAGTTTTCAGGAGACCCAGTACTTC.